The TCR beta chain described here comes from a study of cytomegalovirus exposure and HLA in healthy donors. Findings of the study overall: Fewer N-insertions than the roughly 630-donor mean were reportedly shown by an Asian-associated ancestry cluster in a later analysis. Later analysis identified a missense DCLRE1C variant that was linked to TCR beta V- and J-gene trimming. Later analysis showed TCR association rates varying by HLA locus, highest for DRB1 and lowest for HLA-C. Donors were assumed by presence/absence analyses to have roughly uniform sequencing depth.

Comments on this clone: Antigen: not known.

A multiplex PCR was run with 60 Vbeta primers and 13 Jbeta primers. Libraries were prepared by immunoSEQ multiplex PCR; TCRdb keeps only in-frame clonotypes and omits some of them. The profile covers about 82,000 clones, with around 9.1% appearing a single time and approximately 23% taken by the ten largest. The germline V gene has CDR1 SGHDN and CDR2 FVKESK. The germline V and J ends were trimmed by 0 bases and 6 bases, with 14 bases remaining between them. The CDR3 runs to 16 residues. The specimen sequenced was PBMCs. V gene TRBV14 combines with J gene TRBJ2-2; D may be TRBD2 (5 bases). The source of this sequence is a man in his fifties or sixties in good health and CMV-seropositive. This chain's CDR3 is CASSQEVASKAGELFF. CDR3 nucleotide sequence: TGTGCCAGCAGCCAAGAGGTAGCGTCTAAAGCCGGGGAGCTGTTTTTT.